The 17 T cell receptor beta chains given below trace back to one sample, sequenced in a study of beta chain features in type 1 diabetes. Study findings and constraints: TCRB CDR3 length was moderately but significantly reduced in all four CD4+ subsets of Type 1 diabetes patients.

Their specific antigens are unknown. Expressed TCRB transcripts were sequenced after all isolated RNA was converted to cDNA. Here immunoSEQ multiplex PCR was the method, and the copy in TCRdb shows in-frame clones only, minus some. The data show about 300,000 clones, roughly 13% seen once. Sequenced material: naive CD4+ T cells from blood. The receptor source for this set is a woman aged 18-35 years with type 1 diabetes.

This clone has more than one count but fewer than ten. The rearrangement uses TRBV15 and TRBJ2-6, with 9 bases identical to TRBD1. This CDR3 contains 18 residues. The V and J ends lost 1 base and 3 bases, in that order; junction bases with no gene match: 7. Germline lookup yields CDR1 LNHNV and CDR2 YYDKDF (reference sequence). CDR3 amino acids: CATSRGDRDLGGANVLTF. In DNA, the CDR3 is TGTGCCACCAGCAGAGGGGACAGGGACCTTGGTGGGGCCAACGTCCTGACTTTC.

The chain couples TRBV30 to TRBJ2-3, with 11 bases that match TRBD2. The CDR3 spans 16 residues. Germline CDR1 reads GTSNPN; CDR2 reads SVGIG (reference sequence). V was clipped by 0 bases and J by 3 bases; unmatched bases: 5. The CDR3 loop is CAWSVKVAGGTDTQYF. Here the CDR3 DNA reads TGTGCCTGGAGTGTAAAGGTAGCGGGAGGGACAGATACGCAGTATTTT. Filled out from reference TRBV30 and TRBJ2-3, the complete variable domain reads SQTIHQWPATLVQPVGSPLSLECTVEGTSNPNLYWYRQAAGRGLQLLFYSVGIGQISSEVPQNLSASRPQDRQFILSSKKLLLSDSGFYLCAWSVKVAGGTDTQYFGPGTRLTVL.

This clone was seen once. The genes are TRBV5-1 and TRBJ2-1, with 14 nucleotides matching TRBD2. V shed 5 bases, J shed 1 base, and the junction held 5 bases outside the gene matches. The CDR3 covers 17 residues. The germline gives CDR1 SGHRS, CDR2 YFSETQ. The CDR3 reads CASSGTSGSPSYNEQFF. In DNA, the CDR3 is TGCGCCAGCAGTGGGACTAGCGGGAGTCCTTCCTACAATGAGCAGTTCTTC.

Only a few counts were recorded for this clone. The chain carries TRBV7-3 and TRBJ2-7, with D possibly being TRBD2 (5 bases). CDR3 length equals 13 residues. Germline V gene data show CDR1 as SGHTA and CDR2 as FQGTGA. Deletions cut 0 bases from V and 6 bases from J, with 9 bases between. The CDR3 sequence: CASSLTEELEQYF. In nucleotides, the CDR3 is TGTGCCAGCAGCTTAACGGAGGAACTCGAGCAGTACTTC.

The chain recombines TRBV2 with TRBJ2-1, with D possibly being TRBD2 (5 bases). V was pared by 4 bases and J by 7 bases, with 17 bases between. The CDR3 totals 15 residues. The germline V gene encodes CDR1 SNHLY and CDR2 FYNNEI. The CDR3 here is CASSGTRSGDNEQFF. CDR3 nucleotides: TGTGCCAGCAGTGGGACCCGGAGCGGAGATAATGAGCAGTTCTTC.

This clone was observed a few times. The CDR3 DNA is TGTGCCAGCACCAACGGCAGGGGAACCTACGAGCAGTACTTC. It encodes CASTNGRGTYEQYF. This rearrangement joins TRBV6-6 to TRBJ2-7, with a tentative D call TRBD1 (6 bases). The CDR3 consists of 14 residues. Trimming pared 7 bases from V and 2 bases from J, leaving 15 bases between. From germline, CDR1 is MNHNY and CDR2 SVGAGI (reference sequence).

The chain combines TRBV18 with TRBJ2-1; 13 nucleotides line up with TRBD2. Germline assignment: CDR1 KGHSH and CDR2 LQKENI. With V trimmed by 4 bases and J by 6 bases, 12 bases remained unmatched. The CDR3 has 18 residues. The CDR3 DNA reads as TGTGCCAGCTCACAGGGACTAGCGGGAACACCTTCAGGCAATGAGCAGTTCTTC. Residues: CASSQGLAGTPSGNEQFF.

This clone was found a few times. The V call is TRBV11-2, the J call TRBJ1-3; D perhaps matches TRBD1 (5 bases). The CDR3 sequence is 15 residues long. V gave up 1 base and J gave up 0 bases, with 7 bases separating them. Germline loops: CDR1 SGHAT, CDR2 FQNNGV. The DNA of the CDR3 is TGTGCCAGCAGCTTAGGACAGACCTCTGGAAACACCATATATTTT. Protein: CASSLGQTSGNTIYF.

The chain employs TRBV19 and TRBJ1-5, with 9 bases lining up with TRBD1. V shed 7 bases, J shed 7 bases, and the junction held 8 bases outside the gene matches. Germline V gene data show CDR1 as LNHDA and CDR2 as SQIVND (reference sequence). The CDR3 consists of 14 residues. CDR3 coding DNA: TGTGCCAGTATATCTGGACAGGGGAACCAGCCCCAGCATTTT. Its translation is CASISGQGNQPQHF.

The chain carries TRBV20-1 and TRBJ2-7; D perhaps matches TRBD2 (5 bases). Germline loops: CDR1 DFQATT, CDR2 SNEGSKA (reference sequence). Between the trimmed V and J ends, which lost 5 bases and 3 bases, there was a span of 8 bases. This CDR3 comprises 11 residues. The CDR3: CSAPDFYEQYF. Here the CDR3 DNA reads TGCAGTGCTCCGGACTTCTACGAGCAGTACTTC.

The genes are TRBV2 and TRBJ1-5; 9 bases are a match to TRBD1. This CDR3 has 14 residues. CDR1 SNHLY and CDR2 FYNNEI come from the germline V gene. Germline trimming cut 8 bases from V and 7 bases from J; bases unmatched to any gene: 9. The CDR3 loop is CASADRGLGQPQHF. CDR3 nucleotides: TGTGCCAGCGCTGACAGGGGGTTAGGACAGCCCCAGCATTTT.

This clone showed up just a few times. The genes are TRBV18 and TRBJ1-1; D call uncertain. Germline lookup yields CDR1 KGHSH and CDR2 LQKENI. The CDR3 consists of 16 residues. Trimming removed 2 bases at V and 0 bases at J, with 13 bases between. Here the CDR3 DNA reads TGTGCCAGCTCACCAATGACGGGTCCAATGAACACTGAAGCTTTCTTT. Residues: CASSPMTGPMNTEAFF.

The rearrangement uses TRBV19 and TRBJ1-2; D is possibly TRBD1 (5 bases). CDR3 length: 13 residues. Germline lookup yields CDR1 LNHDA and CDR2 SQIVND (reference sequence). V was clipped by 10 bases and J by 4 bases, with 16 bases between them. Here the CDR3 reads CATWKGEGYGYTF. The CDR3 DNA follows: TGTGCCACCTGGAAAGGGGAGGGCTATGGCTACACCTTC. Looking up the rest from reference TRBV19 and TRBJ1-2 gives the full variable domain: DGGITQSPKYLFRKEGQNVTLSCEQNLNHDAMYWYRQDPGQGLRLIYYSQIVNDFQKGDIAEGYSVSREKKESFPLTVTSAQKNPTAFYLCATWKGEGYGYTFGSGTRLTVV.

This clone showed up just a few times. The chain joins TRBV7-2 to TRBJ1-2, with D hard to call. Trimming left V 6 bases short and J 7 bases short, with 18 bases between. Germline-derived CDR1 and CDR2 are SGHTA and FQGNSA. The CDR3 totals 14 residues. The CDR3 coding sequence is TGTGCCAGCAGGGGAGGACCCTCCCCCGGTGGCTACACCTTC. Translating it yields CASRGGPSPGGYTF.

Remarks on this clone: The sample contains more than one DNA sequence encoding this CDR3. The chain has TRBV18 and TRBJ2-7, with D uncertain. From germline, CDR1 is KGHSH and CDR2 LQKENI. Trimming removed 0 bases at V and 4 bases at J, with 7 bases between. This CDR3 comprises 13 residues. CDR3 in DNA: TGTGCCAGCTCACCACCGGCCCTTTACGAGCAGTACTTC. Protein product: CASSPPALYEQYF.

The chain uses TRBV5-1 and TRBJ1-1, with a weak D call TRBD1 (6 bases). CDR1 is SGHRS and CDR2 is YFSETQ in the germline V gene. This CDR3 region has 16 residues. The ends were cut back, 1 base at V and 1 base at J, with 14 bases in the middle. CDR3 bases: TGCGCCAGCAGCTTGACTTCAGGGGCCCGGAACACTGAAGCTTTCTTT. It specifies CASSLTSGARNTEAFF.

This clone has more than one count but fewer than ten. The chain has TRBV28 and TRBJ1-1, with D maybe TRBD1 (5 bases). This CDR3 has 13 residues. Looked up from germline, CDR1 is MDHEN and CDR2 is SYDVKM. Deletions cut 3 bases from V and 7 bases from J, with 12 bases between. The CDR3 nucleotides are TGTGCCAGCAGTTTCGTTGGAGGGGTTGAAGCTTTCTTT. This encodes CASSFVGGVEAFF.